This TCR beta chain is from a study of beta chain features in type 1 diabetes. Overall study results and limits: When VDJ junctions were examined, type 1 diabetes patients showed fewer insertions and more deletions. For Type 1 diabetes patients, all four CD4+ subsets carried TCRB CDR3s that were moderately but significantly shorter.

cDNA synthesis used the whole RNA isolate, giving expressed TCRB sequences. This table comes from immunoSEQ multiplex PCR, and its TCRdb copy is limited to in-frame clones, with some not included. This table holds 200,000 to 300,000 clones, roughly 20% found once. Germline V gene lookup returns CDR1 KGHSH and CDR2 LQKENI. CDR3 length: 15 residues. V was pared by 3 bases and J by 4 bases, with 8 bases of the junction left unmatched. Remarks on this clone: Antigen specificity is unknown.

This chain uses TRBV18 with TRBJ1-2; TRBD1 matches 7 bases. Sequencing used naive CD4+ T cells from blood. The TCR sequence derives from a middle-aged woman with type 1 diabetes. CDR3: CASSPAGQEGYGYTF. CDR3 bases: TGTGCCAGCTCACCCGCAGGACAGGAGGGCTATGGCTACACCTTC.